The rows below give T cell receptor beta chains drawn from one sample of a study of identifying expanded T cells in peripheral blood. Sequencing used immunoSEQ multiplex PCR; TCRdb keeps in-frame clones, though not all of them. The top ten hold around 3.8% of the sample, which has 70,000 to 95,000 clones, roughly 90% seen once. The sample was blood. These receptor sequences come from a person aged 18-70 years in good health. Each CDR3 is given with its conserved first and last residue. The D gene is left open where the match is weak. Only part of the rows carry a size: once, few, many, or a class if the clone is expanded.

TRBD2 TRBJ2-7 TRBV7-2 NA TGTGCCAGCAGCTCCGGGCCTAGCGGGATTTACGAGCAGTACTTC CASSSGPSGIYEQYF
NA TRBJ1-2 TRBV23-1 NA TGCGCCAGCAGCCTTTGGGGTCTGCGGGGCTACACCTTC CASSLWGLRGYTF
NA TRBJ2-2 TRBV9 NA TGTGCCAGCAGCTATGCGGGACAGAACACCGGGGAGCTGTTTTTT CASSYAGQNTGELFF
NA TRBJ2-5 TRBV7-2 once TGTGCCAGCAGCTTCGGGACTTATGAGACCCAGTACTTC CASSFGTYETQYF
NA TRBJ2-3 TRBV4-1 once TGCGCCAGCAGCCAAGGTAATCTGCATAGCACAGATACGCAGTATTTT CASSQGNLHSTDTQYF
NA TRBJ2-7 TRBV30 NA TGTGCCTGGAGTACGATCATCAAGGGCGGGGAGCAGTACTTC CAWSTIIKGGEQYF
NA TRBJ1-3 TRBV19 few TGTGCCAGTACCCCGCGGGGCGGACCGAACTCTGGAAACACCATATATTTT CASTPRGGPNSGNTIYF
NA TRBJ1-4 TRBV19 NA TGTGCCAGTAGTATAGTCGGCCAGCCAACTAATGAAAAACTGTTTTTT CASSIVGQPTNEKLFF
TRBD1 TRBJ2-1 TRBV6-5 once TGTGCCAGCAGTTACTCGATCGGGACAGGGGGAAATGAGCAGTTCTTC CASSYSIGTGGNEQFF
NA TRBJ1-3 TRBV5-1 NA TGCGCCAGCAGCTTGACAGGTGATGGAAACACCATATATTTT CASSLTGDGNTIYF
NA TRBJ1-5 TRBV5-1 NA TGCGCCAGCAGCTTGGACGGGGATAGCAATCAGCCCCAGCATTTT CASSLDGDSNQPQHF
TRBD2 TRBJ2-2 TRBV6-5 NA TGTGCCAGCAGTTCCTTGGGACTAGCCGGGTCGGGGGAGCTGTTTTTT CASSSLGLAGSGELFF
NA TRBJ2-7 TRBV30 NA TGTGCCTGGAGTGTACCTCCGGGTACCTACGAGCAGTACTTC CAWSVPPGTYEQYF
TRBD1 TRBJ2-7 TRBV5-4 NA TGTGCCAGCAGCTCAAGACAGGGGGCCTCCTACGAGCAGTACTTC CASSSRQGASYEQYF
TRBD1 TRBJ2-3 TRBV28 NA TGTGCCAGCAGTTTCAACCAACAGGGGACAGATACGCAGTATTTT CASSFNQQGTDTQYF
NA TRBJ2-3 TRBV5-1 NA TGCGCCAGCAGTCCCCAAAGGCAGGGTATGTCAGATACGCAGTATTTT CASSPQRQGMSDTQYF
NA TRBJ2-7 TRBV19 NA TGTGCCAGTAGTACCTCGGACACTGCGGAGCAGTACTTC CASSTSDTAEQYF
NA TRBJ1-5 TRBV15 NA TGTGCCACCAGCCACATACGCACGAATCAGCCCCAGCATTTT CATSHIRTNQPQHF
TRBD2 TRBJ2-3 TRBV6-4 few TGTGCCAGCAGTGAACTAGCGGGGAGGACAGATACGCAGTATTTT CASSELAGRTDTQYF
TRBD2 TRBJ2-5 TRBV28 NA TGTGCCAGCAGTTTAGGAGCGGGGGGGCCTCGGGAGACCCAGTACTTC CASSLGAGGPRETQYF
NA TRBJ1-1 TRBV19 NA TGTGCCAGTAGTAACACAGCCTCGAACACTGAAGCTTTCTTT CASSNTASNTEAFF
NA TRBJ2-6 TRBV2 NA TGTGCCAGCAATGATAGGCAGGGAACCTCCAACGTCCTGACTTTC CASNDRQGTSNVLTF
NA TRBJ1-6 TRBV19 NA TGTGCCAGTAGTATAGCCGGTGCAGGGAATTCACCCCTCCACTTT CASSIAGAGNSPLHF
NA TRBJ1-1 TRBV27 NA TGTGCCAGCAGTTTATATCAGGGCGAGAACACTGAAGCTTTCTTT CASSLYQGENTEAFF